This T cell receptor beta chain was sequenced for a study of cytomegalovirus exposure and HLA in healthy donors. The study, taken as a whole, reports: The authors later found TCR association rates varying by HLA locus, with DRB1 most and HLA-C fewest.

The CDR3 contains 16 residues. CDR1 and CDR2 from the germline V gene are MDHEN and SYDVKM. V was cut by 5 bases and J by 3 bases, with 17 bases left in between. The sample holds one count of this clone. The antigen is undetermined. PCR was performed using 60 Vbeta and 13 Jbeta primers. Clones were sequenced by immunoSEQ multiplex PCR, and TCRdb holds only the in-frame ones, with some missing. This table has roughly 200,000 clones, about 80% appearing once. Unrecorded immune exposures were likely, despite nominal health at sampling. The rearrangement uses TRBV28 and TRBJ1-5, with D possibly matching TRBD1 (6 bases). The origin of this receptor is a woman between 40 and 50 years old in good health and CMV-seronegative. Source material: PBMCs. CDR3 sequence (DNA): TGTGCCAGCAGTCCGGATGGGGGCTGGAACAATCAGCCCCAGCATTTT. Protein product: CASSPDGGWNNQPQHF.